This T cell receptor beta chain was identified during a study of early T cells in non-severe SARS-CoV-2 infection (dated by TCRdb to 2020 to 2023). General notes on the study: Because TCR sequencing was done on bulk RNA from unsorted whole blood, the alpha and beta chains could not be paired. Here is what the overall study found, with its caveats: VDJdb matching was skewed toward anti-spike CD8 responses and likely underestimated virus-specific expansions by missing private and CD4 specificities.

This was a case-control study nested in a cohort of healthcare workers in London, UK, who had nasopharyngeal swab PCR tests and blood samples taken every week. Healthcare workers were recruited during the week of the UK lockdown, between 23 and 31 March 2020, and followed weekly for up to roughly 15 weeks. The CDR3 starts with the cysteine, ends with the phenylalanine, and has 17 residues. Kept here is only the CDR3 DNA, which spans 51 bases and is read in frame from base 1. The V and J ends are trimmed by 2 bases and 7 bases, leaving 21 bases between them. The germline V gene (reference sequence) yields LNHDA for CDR1 and SQIVND for CDR2. Libraries were built with 5' RACE. TCRdb names NextSeq 500 as the instrument used. In the TCR library protocol, unique molecular identifiers were attached to individual cDNA molecules to correct for PCR bias and sequencing error. Both TCR alpha and beta chains were sequenced, and tight co-correlation was observed between alpha and beta sequence abundances in each sample. For the original study's pipeline: Decombinator V4 was used to perform V gene, J gene and CDR3 annotation of TCR sequences. Expanded TCRs were defined as changing significantly between any two time points under a Poisson model with p below 0.0001. TCR abundances were normalised to the total number of TCRs sequenced per sample and expressed as counts per million. TRAV1-2 paired with TRAJ12, TRAJ20 or TRAJ33 defined MAIT TCRs, while TRAV10 paired with TRAJ18 defined iNKT TCRs. A search of VDJdb, accessed on 1 November 2021, was run for TCRs annotated to CMV, EBV and SARS-CoV-2, with TCRs annotated for multiple antigens excluded. The public reads were quality trimmed at Q25 with fastp and then assembled into clones with MiXCR by TCRdb, keeping productive beta chains. For every CDR3 protein sequence, its rows merge into one entry that carries the most common genes and DNA. The V and J calls shown here were made by TCRdb, not taken from the authors' results. The sample has more than 25,000 distinct CDR3 sequences on record, more than 3.5% of them singletons. The ten top clones hold over 6% of the sample.

This clonotype appeared many times. Its antigen remains unidentified. No base-level quality is on record; no much larger clone is a single base apart. Material for sequencing was whole blood. The receptor comes from an adult who was a healthcare worker with PCR-confirmed SARS-CoV-2 infection or an uninfected control (not recorded which). The sequence joins TRBV19 to TRBJ2-1, with a tentative D gene TRBD1 over 5 matching bases. DNA sequence: TGTGCCAGTAGTATAAGGGGTAGGGCGGCCTCAGGGAATGAGCAGTTCTTC. This codes for CASSIRGRAASGNEQFF.